This TCR beta chain appears in the sequencing data of a study of cytomegalovirus exposure and HLA in healthy donors (dated by TCRdb to about 2017). Turning to the overall study: According to an earlier analysis of 587 of the donors, about 179 million T cells yielded some 120 million unique TCR beta sequences and roughly 280 Gb of sequence data. To predict cytomegalovirus infection status, the study brought together high-throughput TCR immunosequencing, statistical association of individual TCRs with disease status, and machine learning. The aim of the study was to test whether cataloging public T cell receptors could identify signatures of past pathogen exposure. Among the roughly 390 genotyped donors, 81% belonged to the genetic ancestry cluster associated with self-reported Caucasian donors. Across approximately 400 genotyped donors of the cohort, an average of about 240,000 unique TCR beta nucleotide sequences per donor were sequenced, and around 20% of those sequences were non-productive. Roughly five DR-DQ haplotypes were handled as single units for association and clustering, since linkage in the cohort was strong. Using immunosequencing, the study profiled T cell repertoires from about 610 subjects and related those repertoires to cytomegalovirus serostatus. Genome-wide SNP genotypes for about 65% of the roughly 700 donors were used in a later genetic analysis, which treated that subset as a discovery cohort. Approximately 310 gigabases of sequencing data and tens of millions of unique TCR sequences were included in an early release covering over 600 HLA-typed donors. Every repertoire in the discovery cohort had been generated on one and the same sequencing platform. The number of typed donors differed by locus: about 620-640 for A, B, C, DRB1 and DQB1; 522 for DQA1; approximately 600 for DPA1; and roughly 470 for DPB1. In addition to the first cohort of approximately 670 subjects, a separate validation cohort of 120 different subjects was used. To decide whether each TCR beta V gene segment behaved as functional or pseudogenic, an earlier analysis of some 600 of the donors relied on high-throughput TCR beta sequencing. Class I and class II HLA loci were covered by the typing at four-digit resolution. In the later analysis, no new phenotypic data were used to find candidate immune exposures; instead, reliance was placed on TCR beta sequences and their occurrence across donors. Donor age, sex, ethnicity and CMV serostatus were compiled alongside the repertoire data. In a later analysis, previously published TCR beta repertoires from 550 to 700 donors were re-analyzed and high-resolution HLA genotyping was added so that TCR occurrence patterns could be studied.

As for this clone: Its antigen is currently not known. Per-base qualities were not stored, and no clone one base away is much larger.

Receptor libraries were prepared by the immunoSEQ multiplex PCR assay. The multiplex PCR relied on a mix of 60 forward primers for TCR Vbeta segments and 13 reverse primers for TCR Jbeta segments. A multiplex PCR assay on genomic DNA amplified the CDR3 region of rearranged TCR beta genes. On the Illumina HiSeq System, the amplified TCR beta libraries were sequenced as 87-base-pair reads. In the paper's pipeline: In a later analysis, tens of millions of unique TCR beta chains were counted across the roughly 700 repertoires, and around 10 million of these chains were shared by at least two donors. To remove PCR and sequencing errors, raw reads were error-corrected and collapsed into unique sequences using a nearest-neighbor algorithm that merged closely related sequences. To assign V, D and J gene segments, CDR3 sequences were aligned to IMGT reference sequences. Each retained sequence needed at least a six-nucleotide match to both a V gene segment and a J gene segment. Rearrangements were classified as productive when the CDR3 lacked stop codons and remained in frame with V and J, and all other rearrangements were classified as non-productive. CDR3 was defined by IMGT convention, running from the second conserved V-encoded cysteine to the conserved J-encoded phenylalanine. The earlier analysis of fewer than 700 of the donors excluded sequences that lacked an unambiguous match to a single V gene segment. In an earlier analysis of several hundred of the donors, a V segment was called functional when productive rearrangements were above 56.7%, and segregating when the standard deviation between donors exceeded 5%. A statistical classification framework was built to diagnose cytomegalovirus status from the catalog of TCR beta chain sequences. In a later analysis, V and J genes were assigned by comparing TCR nucleotide sequences against IMGT/GENE-DB human TR gene sequences. The TCRdist pipeline was used in a later analysis to assign CDR3 sequences and most-parsimonious VDJ recombination scenarios. In a later analysis, every TCR beta chain was defined by the combination of its CDR3 amino acid sequence and its V-gene family, and reads without a unique V-gene family were dropped. As a way to deal with suspected cross-contamination and a sequencing artifact, a later analysis dropped under 600 nucleotide sequences that were highly shared and had low generation probability. In a later analysis, a clonal expansion index was calculated for each public chain from normalized within-repertoire ranks of inferred template counts. In a later analysis, generation probabilities were computed using a VDJ recombination model fitted to out-of-frame rearrangements, and the results were checked against IGoR. In a later analysis, TCR-TCR, TCR-HLA and TCR-CMV co-occurrence was scored with hypergeometric tests, and a repertoire-size bias correction was applied to TCR pairs. A later analysis estimated false discovery rates by permuting HLA or CMV assignments 20 times. In a later analysis, co-occurring TCRs were grouped with DBSCAN, and TCRdist sequence similarity was added when clustering was performed within HLA-allele-positive subsets. Co-occurrence clustering excluded repertoires with fewer than 30,000 or more than 120,000 public chains, plus five with anomalous nucleotide sharing. TCRdb took this table from immuneACCESS and kept in-frame rearrangements with V and J called. Such tables lack part of the clones; where checked against another copy, unresolved V genes explain under half of the gap, and the rest is unexplained. V, J and clone size are taken as reported in that table, and D and trimming were inferred from the DNA itself. This sample comprises 130,000 or so clones, around 75% of them detected only once. The ten largest account for approximately 9.6% of the sample.

Beyond this particular receptor, the publication reports: Because some donors lacked HLA typing at each locus, the association tests relied only on the typed subset. In vitro tests confirmed that a few of the cytomegalovirus-associated TCR beta chains recognize cytomegalovirus antigens. Linkage disequilibrium might explain the correlated functional status among segregating V segments, but an unknown experimental factor could not be ruled out. According to a later analysis, parvovirus B19, influenza, CMV and Epstein-Barr virus appeared linked to several top co-occurrence clusters. According to a later analysis, most CMV-associated TCR beta chains appeared to be HLA-restricted, and the HLA associations seemed to be driven largely by CMV exposure. Immune exposure information for the cohort was limited to CMV serostatus. A cluster of highly shared sequence variants was judged likely to represent a technical artifact of the sequencing pipeline. Strong co-occurrence of HLA alleles, especially DR and DQ, made assigning TCR associations to individual alleles difficult. Compared with the roughly 720-donor mean, donors in an Asian-associated ancestry cluster had fewer N-insertions in productive TCRs, according to a later genetic analysis. In a later analysis, HLA-associated TCR beta chains showed more clonal expansion and lower generation probabilities than non-associated chains that were equally common. At a false discovery rate of 0.05, a later analysis linked 16,951 TCR beta sequences to specific HLA alleles. The classifier was reported to diagnose cytomegalovirus status with high specificity and sensitivity in both the original cohort and the validation cohort. An earlier analysis of 587 of the donors showed that most TCR beta V segments appeared in productive rearrangements either about 87% or about 30% of the time, which broadly matched IMGT annotations. V-gene and J-gene trimming of TCR beta chains was associated with a missense DCLRE1C variant in a later genetic analysis, and the association was replicated in an independent cohort. In this cohort, only TCR beta chains were sequenced, and detectable features were limited by the absence of alpha or paired-chain data. A total of roughly 160 TCR beta chains were listed by the study as associated with cytomegalovirus. Across donors, most TCR sequences were observed very rarely, whereas some public TCRs were present in many individuals. The 87-base-pair reads could not distinguish some IMGT-functional V segments, including TRBV6-2 and TRBV6-3, so those segments were excluded. According to the authors, the approach could potentially be generalized to other disease states and immunological phenotypes. Presence/absence analyses assumed roughly uniform sequencing depth across donors, an assumption that may not hold. Because counts were too low, some 17 rarely observed V segments, including chromosome 9 orphons, were left out of the earlier analysis of approximately 500 of the donors. A further reported finding was that TCR beta sequences accurately predicted the HLA-A and HLA-B alleles for most subjects in the first cohort. In a later analysis, TCR association rates were found to vary across HLA loci, with the most associated TCRs seen for DRB1 alleles and the fewest for HLA-C alleles.

The cohort comprised 666 healthy bone marrow donors. Cohort members were all nominally healthy when sampled, although unrecorded immune exposures were likely present. The donor was CMV seropositive and belonged to the group of around 300 seropositive cohort members. Every donor gave a peripheral blood sample, and the peripheral blood mononuclear cells from that sample were used for TCR beta sequencing. Genomic DNA extraction from the blood cell samples was performed with the Qiagen DNeasy Blood Extraction Kit. The germline V gene sets CDR1 to MNHNS and CDR2 to SASEGT. The CDR3, cysteine through phenylalanine, is 16 amino acids long. Of all the DNA, just the CDR3 is kept, 48 bases in frame from base 1. Trimming at the junction amounts to 6 bases on V and 3 bases on J, and the germline ends lie 18 bases apart.

The specimen was PBMCs. This chain joins TRBV6-1 to TRBJ2-1; tentative D gene TRBD2, with 7 bases matching. This receptor was taken from a woman aged 45-65 years in good health and CMV-seropositive. The CDR3 reads as follows: CASSERGARGYNEQFF. The DNA is as follows: TGTGCCAGCAGCGAACGGGGGGCGAGAGGCTACAATGAGCAGTTCTTC.